The T cell receptor (beta chain) under discussion was sequenced for a study of sequential checkpoint blockade in melanoma. Study-wide context: Patients were randomized 1:1 to nivolumab-then-ipilimumab or ipilimumab-then-nivolumab first-line. Each arm's sequence ended with maintenance nivolumab.

Germline V lookup: CDR1 SEHNR, CDR2 FQNEAQ (reference sequence). Trimming at V came to 1 base and at J to 5 bases, leaving 5 bases not matched to a gene. The length of the CDR3 is 15 residues. TCRdb keeps only in-frame clones here, not all; method: immunoSEQ multiplex PCR. In the table there are some 40,000 clones, nearly 90% of which are singletons. Noted treatment: randomized to nivolumab then ipilimumab (arm A) or the reverse (arm B). DNA-damaging chemotherapy had not been given to any patient beforehand. Sequences were derived from CD8+ T cells sorted from blood (inferred from file names), sampled from a patient given nivolumab and ipilimumab in sequence. The sequence came from a human donor with melanoma. V gene TRBV7-9 combines with J gene TRBJ2-3; 8 bases align to TRBD2. The CDR3 is CASSLGAGGIDTQYF. CDR3 DNA: TGTGCCAGCAGCTTAGGTGCGGGAGGAATAGATACGCAGTATTTT.